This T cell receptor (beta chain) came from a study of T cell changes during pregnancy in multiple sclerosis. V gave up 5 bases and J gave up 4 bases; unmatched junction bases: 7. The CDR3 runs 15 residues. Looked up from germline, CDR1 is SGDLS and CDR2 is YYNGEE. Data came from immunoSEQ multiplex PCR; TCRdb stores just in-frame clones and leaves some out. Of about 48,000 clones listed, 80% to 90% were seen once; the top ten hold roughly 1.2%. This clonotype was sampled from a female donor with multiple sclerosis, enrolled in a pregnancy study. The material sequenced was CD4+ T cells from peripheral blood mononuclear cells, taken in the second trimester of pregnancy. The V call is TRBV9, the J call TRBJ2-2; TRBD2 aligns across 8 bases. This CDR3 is CASSTTGGLTGELFF. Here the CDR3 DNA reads TGTGCCAGCAGTACAACGGGAGGGCTCACCGGGGAGCTGTTTTTT.